This section outlines one T cell receptor (beta chain) sequence together with its context. Its matching antigen is unknown. The data stem from a study of radiotherapy plus CTLA-4 blockade in lung cancer. Looking at the study overall: Objective responses occurred in 18% of patients; roughly 31% had disease control.

J lost 3 bases, V lost 6 bases, and 8 bases had no gene match. The V gene's germline CDR1 is MNHEY and CDR2 SVGAGI. The CDR3 length is 15 residues. Study findings and constraints: Interferon-beta, together with early blood T cell clone dynamics, reportedly best predicted response. Radiotherapy with ipilimumab was followed by blood expansion of tumor-derived clones.

Here immunoSEQ multiplex PCR was the method, and the copy in TCRdb shows in-frame clones only, minus some. The sample has around 80,000 clones, more than 80% seen once. The V and J genes are TRBV6-5 and TRBJ1-5, with TRBD1 matching over 7 bases. The sequence was collected from a human donor with non-small cell lung cancer who had stable disease on radiotherapy plus ipilimumab. This sample comprised peripheral blood, obtained from a patient treated with radiotherapy plus ipilimumab. The CDR3 protein is CASRPNRGDNQPQHF. The CDR3 nucleotides read TGTGCCAGCAGGCCCAACAGGGGTGACAATCAGCCCCAGCATTTT.